Shown below are 25 T cell receptor beta chains from a single sample sequenced in a study of blood T cell repertoires in COVID-19. Data came from immunoSEQ multiplex PCR; TCRdb stores just in-frame clones and leaves some out. Among approximately 150,000 clones listed, 88% were seen once. Sequencing was performed on peripheral blood. These receptors were collected from a human donor with COVID-19, enrolled during active disease. The donor label of this sample is uncertain.

This clone is a singleton in its sample. J is TRBJ2-7 and V is TRBV18, with TRBD1 matching 7 bases. This CDR3 has 13 amino acids. CDR1 is KGHSH, CDR2 LQKENI, per germline. V lost 6 bases to trimming and J lost 2 bases; unmatched junction nucleotides: 4. CDR3 nucleotide sequence: TGTGCCAGCTCCACAGGGGAGACCTACGAGCAGTACTTC. It translates to CASSTGETYEQYF.

The chain couples TRBV13 to TRBJ1-2; D remains ambiguous. This CDR3 comprises 13 residues. Germline loops: CDR1 PRHDT, CDR2 FYEKMQ (reference sequence). Trimming left V 5 bases short and J 1 base short, with 8 bases between. The CDR3 DNA follows: TGTGCCAGCAGCAGGGAGAGTAACTATGGCTACACCTTC. It encodes CASSRESNYGYTF.

V is TRBV5-1 and J is TRBJ2-4, with D hard to call. The CDR3 length is 16 residues. V dropped 0 bases and J dropped 7 bases, with 17 bases sitting between them. The V gene's germline CDR1 is SGHRS and CDR2 YFSETQ. In DNA form, the CDR3 reads TGCGCCAGCAGCTTGGAGCAATTTAGAAAAAATAACATTCAGTACTTC. This gives the protein CASSLEQFRKNNIQYF.

The chain joins TRBV5-1 to TRBJ2-7; 7 bases are shared with TRBD2. Germline loops: CDR1 SGHRS, CDR2 YFSETQ. V lost 1 base and J lost 3; bases outside the gene matches: 7. There are 15 residues in the CDR3. In nucleotides, the CDR3 is TGCGCCAGCAGCTTGTGGGGGGAGGGTGGCTACGAGCAGTACTTC. This translates into CASSLWGEGGYEQYF.

In its sample, this clone was seen once. The chain uses TRBV27 and TRBJ1-5; 7 bases match TRBD1. There are 14 residues in the CDR3. Losses at the gene ends were 7 bases for V and 1 base for J; bases not matched to a gene: 4. Germline-derived CDR1 and CDR2 are MNHEY and SMNVEV (reference sequence). The CDR3 region is CASKIQGSNQPQHF. The CDR3, as DNA: TGTGCCAGCAAGATACAGGGGAGCAATCAGCCCCAGCATTTT.

J is TRBJ2-1 and V is TRBV9; 7 bases align to TRBD2. Germline CDR1 is SGDLS and CDR2 is YYNGEE. V was clipped by 3 bases and J by 2 bases; unmatched bases: 8. This CDR3 has 16 amino acids. In DNA form, the CDR3 reads TGTGCCAGCAGCGCCATGAGCGGGGTAACCTACAATGAGCAGTTCTTC. This gives the protein CASSAMSGVTYNEQFF.

This chain connects TRBV4-1 to TRBJ2-2, with D possibly TRBD2 on 6 matching bases. Germline V CDR1 and CDR2: MGHRA, YSYEKL. CDR3 length: 17 residues. V was shortened by 2 bases and J by 4 bases, with 17 bases between the two germline ends. The CDR3 DNA is TGCGCCAGCAGCCAACGGGCGGGGAGACGGGGCACCGGGGAGCTGTTTTTT. It yields the protein CASSQRAGRRGTGELFF.

This chain connects TRBV5-1 to TRBJ1-2; D is ambiguous. The length of the CDR3 is 16 residues. With 2 bases removed from V and 6 bases from J, the gap between germline ends came to 20 bases. CDR1 and CDR2 from the germline V gene are SGHRS and YFSETQ. The CDR3 sequence: CASSFSPEPGRDGYTF. The CDR3 DNA is TGCGCCAGCAGCTTCTCCCCGGAGCCCGGGAGGGATGGCTACACCTTC.

This clone was counted once. The chain uses TRBV27 and TRBJ2-1, with TRBD1 matching over 9 bases. Looked up from germline, CDR1 is MNHEY and CDR2 is SMNVEV (reference sequence). There are 17 residues in the CDR3. Germline trimming cut 5 bases from V and 1 base from J; bases unmatched to any gene: 9. For the CDR3, the DNA is TGTGCCAGCAGTAACCCCCCGGGACAGGGTTCCTACAATGAGCAGTTCTTC. It yields the protein CASSNPPGQGSYNEQFF.

The rearrangement links TRBV7-6 to TRBJ1-1; 8 bases map to TRBD1. V lost 0 bases, J lost 5 bases, and 14 bases stayed unmatched. In germline, CDR1 is SGHVS, CDR2 FNYEAQ. The CDR3 covers 18 residues. The CDR3 DNA follows: TGTGCCAGCAGCTTAGCGGGAGGGTCGCGGGACAGGCAAACTGAAGCTTTCTTT. Translating it yields CASSLAGGSRDRQTEAFF.

The CDR3 nucleotides read TGTGCCAGCAGTTACGGCGGGGCTGGGAATGAGCAGTTCTTC. Translating it yields CASSYGGAGNEQFF. The chain combines TRBV6-2 or TRBV6-3 with TRBJ2-1; D might be TRBD2 (6 bases). The CDR3 has 14 residues. Germline CDR1 and CDR2: MNHEY and SVGEGT. Trimming removed 2 bases from V and 7 bases from J, with 12 bases in between.

The V and J genes are TRBV4-1 and TRBJ1-2; D possibly corresponds to TRBD1 (5 bases). The CDR3 has 15 residues. Trimming left V 0 bases short and J 6 bases short, with 14 bases between. From germline, CDR1 is MGHRA and CDR2 YSYEKL. The CDR3 here is CASSQDWQGKNGYTF. The CDR3 DNA is TGCGCCAGCAGCCAAGATTGGCAGGGAAAGAATGGCTACACCTTC.

V and J are TRBV4-1 and TRBJ1-2, with D hard to call. The CDR3 totals 15 residues. Germline CDR1 reads MGHRA; CDR2 reads YSYEKL. V dropped 1 base and J dropped 2 bases, with 11 bases sitting between them. CDR3 DNA: TGCGCCAGCAGCCAAGTCGGGAGGGTCAACTATGGCTACACCTTC. Its protein product is CASSQVGRVNYGYTF.

The J gene is TRBJ1-1, the V gene TRBV5-4, with a tentative D call TRBD1 (5 bases). Germline-derived CDR1 and CDR2 are SGHNT and YYREEE (reference sequence). This CDR3 spans 13 amino acids. The V and J ends lost 2 bases and 1 base respectively, with 6 bases between them. This CDR3 reads CASSFGQNTEAFF. In nucleotides, the CDR3 is TGTGCCAGCAGCTTCGGACAGAACACTGAAGCTTTCTTT.

This chain joins TRBV5-1 and TRBJ2-1, with TRBD2 matching 16 bases. Germline CDR1 is SGHRS and CDR2 is YFSETQ. This CDR3 comprises 17 residues. The V and J ends lost 4 bases and 6 bases, in that order; junction bases with no gene match: 7. This CDR3 reads CASSPGLAGGQGNEQFF. Written as DNA, the CDR3 is TGCGCCAGCAGCCCGGGACTAGCGGGGGGGCAGGGCAATGAGCAGTTCTTC. Variable domain in full (rest from reference TRBV5-1 and TRBJ2-1): KAGVTQTPRYLIKTRGQQVTLSCSPISGHRSVSWYQQTPGQGLQFLFEYFSETQRNKGNFPGRFSGRQFSNSRSEMNVSTLELGDSALYLCASSPGLAGGQGNEQFFGPGTRLTVL.

V is TRBV7-6 and J is TRBJ2-6; 12 positions agree with TRBD1. V was clipped by 8 bases and J by 2 bases; unmatched bases: 10. Germline lookup yields CDR1 SGHVS and CDR2 FNYEAQ. This CDR3 region has 18 residues. The CDR3 protein is CASYEGTGGAAGANVLTF. The CDR3, as DNA: TGTGCCAGCTACGAAGGGACAGGGGGCGCGGCTGGGGCCAACGTCCTGACTTTC.

This chain joins TRBV25-1 and TRBJ1-3; TRBD1 is a possible D gene (6 bases). The V end was cut by 1 base, the J end by 0 bases, with 10 bases between. Germline V gene lookup returns CDR1 MGHDK and CDR2 SYGVNS. The CDR3 length is 16 residues. The CDR3 reads CASSESTGNSGNTIYF. For the CDR3, the DNA is TGTGCCAGCAGTGAATCTACAGGGAACTCTGGAAACACCATATATTTT.

This clone was observed a single time. The chain employs TRBV5-1 and TRBJ2-5; D might be TRBD2 (6 bases). Trimming pared 1 base from V and 5 bases from J, leaving 15 bases between. Germline CDR1 is SGHRS and CDR2 is YFSETQ. The CDR3 is 15 residues long. This CDR3 is CASSLSASEGETQYF. The CDR3 nucleotides are TGCGCCAGCAGCTTGTCGGCTAGCGAGGGGGAGACCCAGTACTTC.

The chain carries TRBV4-2 and TRBJ2-7, with 11 bases that match TRBD2. J was trimmed by 0 bases and V by 3 bases; bases with no gene match: 7. This CDR3 contains 17 residues. The germline V gene encodes CDR1 LGHNA and CDR2 YNFKEQ. The CDR3 DNA is TGTGCCAGCAGCCACCCGATGACTAGCGGGACCTCCTACGAGCAGTACTTC. It translates to CASSHPMTSGTSYEQYF.

This rearrangement joins TRBV5-1 to TRBJ1-1; 9 bases align to TRBD1. The CDR3 is 14 residues long. The trim removed 7 bases at V and 1 base at J, leaving 5 bases unmatched. Germline V gene lookup returns CDR1 SGHRS and CDR2 YFSETQ. The CDR3 here is CASGRDRENTEAFF. DNA for the CDR3: TGCGCCAGCGGAAGGGACAGGGAGAACACTGAAGCTTTCTTT.

The chain combines TRBV2 with TRBJ1-5; the D gene is possibly TRBD1 (6 bases). Per germline, CDR1 SNHLY and CDR2 FYNNEI. This CDR3 comprises 15 residues. V was clipped by 4 bases and J by 6 bases, with 16 bases between them. This CDR3 is CASSVQGPRSQPQHF. In DNA form, the CDR3 reads TGTGCCAGCAGTGTACAGGGCCCCAGGAGTCAGCCCCAGCATTTT.

The CDR3 coding sequence is TGTGCCATCAGTGTGGGACTAGCGGGGGCAGATACGCAGTATTTT. Its protein product is CAISVGLAGADTQYF. V is TRBV10-3 and J is TRBJ2-3; 14 positions match TRBD2. The germline CDR1 and CDR2 sequences are ENHRY and SYGVKD. The CDR3 is made up of 15 amino acids. The V segment lost 4 bases and the J segment 4 bases; nucleotides outside the gene matches: 1.

This chain joins TRBV6-1 and TRBJ2-1, with TRBD2 matching 11 bases. Germline trimming cut 4 bases from V and 7 bases from J; bases unmatched to any gene: 12. Germline-derived CDR1 and CDR2 are MNHNS and SASEGT. CDR3 size: 17 residues. CDR3 amino acids: CASSVLSGRATGNEQFF. The CDR3 region has the DNA TGTGCCAGCAGTGTTCTTAGCGGGAGGGCTACGGGGAATGAGCAGTTCTTC.

The chain employs TRBV28 and TRBJ1-5; TRBD1 matches 11 bases. Germline CDR1 reads MDHEN; CDR2 reads SYDVKM. The trim removed 5 bases at V and 9 bases at J, leaving 6 bases unmatched. The length of the CDR3 is 14 residues. CDR3 coding DNA: TGTGCCAGCAGTGCCGGGACAGGGGGTATGCCCCAGCATTTT. It specifies CASSAGTGGMPQHF. The full variable domain, in which reference TRBV28 and TRBJ1-5 provide the parts outside the CDR3, is DVKVTQSSRYLVKRTGEKVFLECVQDMDHENMFWYRQDPGLGLRLIYFSYDVKMKEKGDIPEGYSVSREKKERFSLILESASTNQTSMYLCASSAGTGGMPQHFGDGTRLSIL.

The chain couples TRBV2 to TRBJ1-1, with 7 bases matching TRBD1. The germline gives CDR1 SNHLY, CDR2 FYNNEI. The CDR3 totals 14 residues. Trimming took 6 bases from V and 1 from J; bases not matched to a gene: 5. CDR3 DNA sequence: TGTGCCAGCAGGGCTAGGACAGGGAACACTGAAGCTTTCTTT. It yields the protein CASRARTGNTEAFF. Together with reference TRBV2 and TRBJ1-1, the CDR3 gives the full variable domain: EPEVTQTPSHQVTQMGQEVILRCVPISNHLYFYWYRQILGQKVEFLVSFYNNEISEKSEIFDDQFSVERPDGSNFTLKIRSTKLEDSAMYFCASRARTGNTEAFFGQGTRLTVV.